This T cell receptor beta chain was recovered during a study of blood T cell repertoires in COVID-19. Across the study: Sample material is recorded as cDNA or gDNA derived from T cells, B-cell-depleted T cells, or PBMCs.

There are 15 residues in the CDR3. With 0 bases removed from V and 4 bases from J, the gap between germline ends came to 11 bases. This clone appeared once. Original methodology: Estimation of nucleated cell counts was performed using reference gene primer amplification. Some clones are missing from TCRdb's copy, which holds only in-frame ones; the method was immunoSEQ multiplex PCR. The DNA was the basis for D and trimming; V, J and clone size are from that table. The sample contains about 440,000 clones, 87% of which appear only once. The sequencing sample was made of PBMCs or T cells enriched from blood (not recorded which). The chain recombines TRBV5-3 with TRBJ1-5; the D is unclear. TRBV5-3 is an open reading frame whose function is uncertain. This receptor was identified in a woman aged 18-29 years with acute COVID-19. The CDR3 DNA is TGTGCCAGAAGCTTGGGCGTGACTAGTAATCAGCCCCAGCATTTT. Encoded protein: CARSLGVTSNQPQHF.